A selection of T cell receptor beta chains follows, all from one sample in a study of blood T cells in healthy people across ages. From the 5' RACE reads, TCRdb called clonotypes with MiXCR, one entry per CDR3 protein. The table has 1.5 million to 2 million distinct CDR3 sequences, about 31% seen once; the top ten hold 11%. The specimen was blood. All receptors derive from a woman aged 25 to 39 in good health. CDR3s include the opening cysteine and the closing phenylalanine or tryptophan. Fields, in order: D gene, J gene, V gene, clone size, CDR3 protein, CDR3 DNA. The D gene is left open where the match is weak. Expanded clones are given a class, and other clones once, few, many or no size at all.

>TRBD2|TRBJ2-1|TRBV10-3|.
CAISEPTGTRGNNEQFF
TGTGCCATCAGTGAGCCTACCGGGACTAGAGGAAACAATGAGCAGTTCTTC
>TRBD2|TRBJ2-1|TRBV7-8|.
CASSLPRVGRARREDEQFF
TGTGCCAGCAGCTTACCCCGGGTGGGGAGGGCGCGGCGGGAGGATGAGCAGTTCTTC
>.|TRBJ2-5|TRBV11-2|few
CASSLVGKHQETQYF
TGTGCCAGCAGCTTAGTGGGAAAGCACCAAGAGACCCAGTACTTC
>.|TRBJ2-1|TRBV7-3|.
CASSPRLGTNEQFF
TGTGCCAGCAGCCCTAGGCTAGGGACCAATGAGCAGTTCTTC
>.|TRBJ2-1|TRBV7-9|.
CASSLALPLDYNEHFF
TGTGCCAGCAGCTTAGCGCTACCCCTGGACTACAATGAGCATTTCTTC
>.|TRBJ2-1|TRBV3-1|.
CASSSGQQQFF
TGTGCCAGCAGTTCCGGGCAGCAGCAGTTCTTC
>TRBD2|TRBJ2-1|TRBV2|.
CASSEPPKLAGGNNEQFF
TGTGCCAGCAGTGAACCCCCCAAACTAGCGGGGGGAAACAATGAGCAGTTCTTC
>TRBD2|TRBJ2-3|TRBV4-1|few
CASSQNSGDPDTQYF
TGCGCCAGCAGCCAAAATAGCGGGGATCCAGATACGCAGTATTTT
>.|TRBJ1-1|TRBV20-1|.
CSAREGGSTEAFF
TGCAGTGCTAGGGAGGGGGGATCCACTGAAGCTTTCTTT
>TRBD2|TRBJ2-7|TRBV30|few
CAWTSSYEQYF
TGCGCCTGGACTAGCTCCTACGAGCAGTACTTC
>.|TRBJ2-2|TRBV9|.
CASSVGLGLNTGELFF
TGTGCCAGCAGCGTGGGGCTAGGGTTGAACACCGGGGAGCTGTTTTTT
>.|TRBJ1-3|TRBV29-1|.
CSVRGLSGNTIYF
TGCAGCGTCAGGGGCCTCTCTGGAAACACCATATATTTT
>.|TRBJ1-2|TRBV29-1|.
CSVQSGINGYTF
TGCAGCGTTCAGTCCGGCATTAATGGCTACACCTTC
>TRBD1|TRBJ2-7|TRBV9|.
CASSAWDRGGYEQYF
TGTGCCAGCAGCGCCTGGGACAGGGGGGGCTACGAGCAGTACTTC
>.|TRBJ1-2|TRBV4-2|many
CASSQEGGDQGYGYTF
TGTGCCAGCAGCCAAGAAGGCGGGGATCAGGGCTATGGCTACACCTTC
>.|TRBJ2-5|TRBV3-1|few
CASSQARQSETQYF
TGTGCCAGCAGCCAGGCGCGGCAGTCGGAGACCCAGTACTTC
>TRBD1|TRBJ1-2|TRBV3-1|.
CASRPNRGGYGYTF
TGTGCCAGCAGACCGAACAGGGGAGGCTATGGCTACACCTTC
>.|TRBJ1-1|TRBV20-1|few
CSARRGGTEAFF
TGCAGCGCCCGGAGAGGAGGTACTGAAGCTTTCTTT
>TRBD2|TRBJ2-5|TRBV12-3/TRBV12-4|.
CASSFDSGSSQYF
TGTGCCAGCAGTTTCGACAGCGGGAGTTCCCAGTACTTC
>TRBD1|TRBJ1-3|TRBV20-1|.
CSASPQGGGNTIYF
TGCAGTGCGAGCCCTCAGGGGGGCGGAAACACCATATATTTT
>.|TRBJ2-1|TRBV7-9|few
CASSFGVPGNEQFF
TGTGCCAGCAGCTTCGGGGTCCCCGGGAATGAGCAGTTCTTC
>.|TRBJ2-2|TRBV5-1|few
CASSLGGTPNTGELFF
TGCGCCAGCAGCTTGGGCGGGACTCCTAACACCGGGGAGCTGTTTTTT
>.|TRBJ1-4|TRBV7-9|few
CASSLGTVEEKLFF
TGTGCCAGCAGCTTAGGCACGGTTGAAGAAAAACTGTTTTTT
>.|TRBJ1-2|TRBV6-5|.
CASSQTAGTRNYGYTF
TGTGCCAGCAGTCAAACGGCCGGGACGCGAAACTATGGCTACACCTTC
>TRBD2|TRBJ2-1|TRBV12-3/TRBV12-4|.
CASSTLAGAGNEQFF
TGTGCCAGCAGTACGCTAGCGGGGGCTGGGAATGAGCAGTTCTTC
>TRBD2|TRBJ2-1|TRBV20-1|.
CSAVRASGGSWEQFF
TGCAGTGCCGTCCGGGCTAGCGGGGGGTCGTGGGAGCAGTTCTTC
>TRBD1|TRBJ2-6|TRBV4-2|many
CASSQEGQSFSGANVLTF
TGTGCCAGCAGCCAAGAGGGACAGTCATTCTCTGGGGCCAACGTCCTGACTTTC
>.|TRBJ2-5|TRBV24-1|few
CATSDPRDGVGQQETQYF
TGTGCCACCAGTGACCCTCGGGACGGGGTAGGACAGCAAGAGACCCAGTACTTC
>.|TRBJ2-1|TRBV20-1|few
CSAASYSAYNEQFF
TGCAGTGCTGCGAGCTACTCGGCCTACAATGAGCAGTTCTTC
>.|TRBJ2-5|TRBV4-1|.
CASSRGWLGKETQYF
TGCGCCAGCAGCCGGGGATGGCTGGGAAAAGAGACCCAGTACTTC
>.|TRBJ1-1|TRBV20-1|.
CSATNGRGLRGNTEAFF
TGCAGTGCCACCAATGGGCGGGGTTTAAGGGGGAACACTGAAGCTTTCTTT
>TRBD1|TRBJ1-4|TRBV7-2|once
CASSAGTGGVRGEKLFF
TGTGCCAGCAGCGCGGGGACAGGGGGCGTAAGAGGTGAAAAACTGTTTTTT
>TRBD2|TRBJ2-7|TRBV9|.
CASSPTAGTSGDEQYF
TGTGCCAGCAGCCCAACCGCCGGGACTAGCGGCGACGAGCAGTACTTC
>TRBD2|TRBJ2-3|TRBV5-1|.
CASSLTSGGGHTQYF
TGCGCCAGCAGCTTGACTAGCGGGGGGGGTCATACGCAGTATTTT
>TRBD2|TRBJ2-3|TRBV6-2/TRBV6-3|few
CASRQLAGRDTQYF
TGTGCCAGCAGACAACTAGCGGGTAGAGATACGCAGTATTTT
>TRBD1|TRBJ2-7|TRBV4-1|few
CASSRSGTGNSYEQYF
TGCGCCAGCAGCCGGTCCGGGACAGGGAACTCCTACGAGCAGTACTTC
>.|TRBJ1-2|TRBV10-3|once
CAISEGAVPWGYTF
TGTGCCATCAGTGAGGGGGCGGTTCCTTGGGGCTACACCTTC
>TRBD2|TRBJ2-5|TRBV9|few
CASSGAGVQETQYF
TGTGCCAGCAGCGGAGCGGGGGTCCAAGAGACCCAGTACTTC
>.|TRBJ2-5|TRBV27|few
CASKETWGEWETQYF
TGTGCCAGCAAGGAGACCTGGGGGGAATGGGAGACCCAGTACTTC
>.|TRBJ2-5|TRBV3-1|.
CASSHPSGFLGQETQYF
TGTGCCAGCAGCCATCCCTCCGGGTTCCTAGGACAAGAGACCCAGTACTTC
>.|TRBJ2-5|TRBV20-1|.
CSAPLLASETQYF
TGCAGTGCGCCACTCCTGGCTTCGGAGACCCAGTACTTC
>.|TRBJ2-7|TRBV6-4|.
CASRVGPYEQYF
TGTGCCAGCCGGGTGGGCCCTTACGAGCAGTACTTC
>.|TRBJ1-6|TRBV5-1|.
CASSLAQADSPLHF
TGCGCCAGCAGCTTGGCTCAGGCGGATTCACCCCTCCACTTT
>TRBD2|TRBJ2-7|TRBV27|.
CASSLSSASGYEQYF
TGTGCCAGCAGTTTATCTTCTGCTAGCGGCTACGAGCAGTACTTC
>TRBD2|TRBJ2-7|TRBV7-2|.
CAGSLGPPSGRGEQYF
TGTGCCGGCAGCTTAGGCCCACCTAGCGGGAGGGGCGAGCAGTACTTC
>.|TRBJ2-1|TRBV12-3/TRBV12-4|.
CASSESTYNEQFF
TGTGCCAGCAGCGAATCCACGTACAATGAGCAGTTCTTC
>.|TRBJ1-6|TRBV6-1|few
CASRDTNRDGNSPLHF
TGTGCCAGCAGGGACACCAACAGGGATGGTAATTCACCCCTCCACTTT
>TRBD2|TRBJ2-4|TRBV2|.
CACRGDSGRVAKNIQYF
TGTGCCTGCAGGGGGGATAGCGGGAGGGTAGCCAAAAACATTCAGTACTTC
>TRBD1|TRBJ1-2|TRBV5-1|.
CAGSSDRGGYGYTF
TGCGCCGGCAGCTCGGACAGGGGAGGGTATGGCTACACCTTC
>.|TRBJ2-3|TRBV6-2/TRBV6-3|.
CASSAAWTAITDTQYF
TGTGCCAGCAGTGCCGCCTGGACCGCAATCACAGATACGCAGTATTTT
>.|TRBJ2-3|TRBV5-1|.
CASSSLGAGVADTQYF
TGCGCCAGCAGCTCCCTGGGGGCGGGAGTTGCTGATACGCAGTATTTT
>TRBD1|TRBJ2-7|TRBV12-3/TRBV12-4|many
CASSTGTGFPYEQYF
TGTGCCAGCAGTACCGGGACAGGGTTTCCCTACGAGCAGTACTTC
>.|TRBJ2-7|TRBV10-3|.
CAISESGSCGEQYF
TGTGCCATCAGTGAGTCCGGCTCCTGCGGGGAGCAGTACTTC
>TRBD2|TRBJ2-1|TRBV10-1|.
CASSGGGRGLALSSYNEQFF
TGCGCCAGCAGTGGAGGTGGTAGGGGACTAGCACTGAGCTCCTACAATGAGCAGTTCTTC
>TRBD2|TRBJ2-7|TRBV6-5|.
CASRTTSGVGGEQYF
TGTGCCAGCAGGACCACTAGCGGGGTCGGCGGGGAGCAGTACTTC
>.|TRBJ2-3|TRBV9|.
CASSVAAYGLVNTQYF
TGTGCCAGCAGCGTAGCCGCATACGGTCTGGTTAATACGCAGTATTTT
>.|TRBJ2-3|TRBV27|.
CASSSRTQSTDTQYF
TGTGCCAGCAGTTCCAGGACCCAAAGCACAGATACGCAGTATTTT
>TRBD1|TRBJ2-3|TRBV13|many
CASYDRGDTQYF
TGTGCCAGCTACGACAGGGGTGATACGCAGTATTTT
>TRBD2|TRBJ2-3|TRBV28|.
CASSLSGLAVRGDTQYF
TGTGCCAGCAGTTTATCGGGACTAGCGGTTAGAGGGGATACGCAGTATTTT